The rows below give T cell receptor beta chains drawn from one sample of a study of cytomegalovirus exposure and HLA in healthy donors. The protocol was immunoSEQ multiplex PCR, while the TCRdb copy is restricted to in-frame clones and leaves out a portion. The table records 100,000 to 150,000 clones, roughly 80% of them present only once. The sample comprised PBMCs. The receptors were gathered from a man between 18 and 35 years old in good health and CMV-seropositive. CDR3s include the opening cysteine and the closing phenylalanine or tryptophan. The D gene is left open where the match is weak. Clone size is shown for a subset of rows, as once, few, many or a class of expanded clone.

J gene,D gene,clone size,CDR3 length,V gene,CDR3 protein,CDR3 DNA
TRBJ2-7,TRBD2,NA,15,TRBV5-1,CASSFGTSGSHEQYF,TGCGCCAGCAGCTTCGGGACTAGCGGGAGCCACGAGCAGTACTTC
TRBJ1-3,TRBD1,once,16,TRBV5-1,CASSRGQGMTGNTIYF,TGCGCCAGCAGCAGAGGACAGGGGATGACTGGAAACACCATATATTTT
TRBJ1-5,NA,NA,15,TRBV4-3,CASSQDPWQQAPQHF,TGCGCCAGCAGCCAAGATCCTTGGCAGCAGGCGCCCCAGCATTTT
TRBJ2-5,TRBD1,NA,17,TRBV7-9,CASSLTRGQGFQETQYF,TGTGCCAGCAGCTTAACGCGGGGACAGGGTTTCCAAGAGACCCAGTACTTC
TRBJ2-7,TRBD1,NA,15,TRBV5-8,CASSPGQGEGYEQYF,TGTGCCAGCAGCCCCGGACAGGGGGAAGGCTACGAGCAGTACTTC
TRBJ2-6,NA,NA,13,TRBV6-5,CATWAGRANVLTF,TGTGCCACCTGGGCAGGGAGGGCCAACGTCCTGACTTTC
TRBJ1-6,TRBD1,NA,13,TRBV4-1,CASGRTGDSPLHF,TGCGCCAGCGGAAGGACAGGGGATTCACCCCTCCACTTT
TRBJ1-2,NA,NA,19,TRBV5-5,CASSLVGTARGGKGYGYTF,TGTGCCAGCAGCTTGGTGGGGACCGCAAGGGGGGGCAAAGGCTATGGCTACACCTTC
TRBJ1-1,TRBD1,NA,14,TRBV15,CATSRTRQGPEAFF,TGTGCCACCAGCAGGACAAGACAGGGCCCTGAAGCTTTCTTT
TRBJ2-1,TRBD2,NA,15,TRBV7-2,CASSLAGRPYNEQFF,TGTGCCAGCAGCCTAGCGGGGAGACCCTACAATGAGCAGTTCTTC
TRBJ2-5,NA,NA,14,TRBV7-9,CASSLGSSRETQYF,TGTGCCAGCAGCTTAGGGTCTAGCCGGGAGACCCAGTACTTC
TRBJ2-3,TRBD1,NA,16,TRBV5-1,CASSSSGTDTYRTQYF,TGCGCCAGCAGCTCGTCCGGGACAGATACCTATAGGACGCAGTATTTT
TRBJ1-1,TRBD1,NA,14,TRBV6-6,CASARQGLYTEAFF,TGTGCCAGCGCGCGACAGGGGTTGTACACTGAAGCTTTCTTT
TRBJ2-3,NA,once,13,TRBV7-7,CASSLSPRDTQYF,TGTGCTAGCAGCTTATCTCCGCGAGATACGCAGTATTTT
TRBJ1-1,TRBD1,NA,15,TRBV12-5,CASGPPTGENTEAFF,TGTGCTAGTGGTCCACCCACAGGGGAAAACACTGAAGCTTTCTTT
TRBJ2-7,TRBD1,NA,14,TRBV4-3,CASSRGTGVYEQYF,TGCGCCAGCAGCCGAGGGACAGGGGTCTACGAGCAGTACTTC
TRBJ2-7,NA,NA,13,TRBV30,CAWTGGISYEQYF,TGTGCCTGGACAGGGGGGATCTCCTACGAGCAGTACTTC
TRBJ2-5,TRBD1,NA,14,TRBV5-6,CASSLERGLETQYF,TGTGCCAGCAGCTTGGAGAGGGGGCTGGAGACCCAGTACTTC
TRBJ1-6,NA,NA,16,TRBV7-9,CSSRSPYGEGKSPLHF,TGTTCCAGCAGATCCCCCTACGGGGAAGGGAAATCACCCCTCCACTTT
TRBJ2-5,NA,NA,16,TRBV2,CASTEAARLVQETQYF,TGTGCCAGCACCGAAGCGGCTAGGCTAGTCCAGGAGACCCAGTACTTC
TRBJ1-1,NA,few,13,TRBV14,CASSQDSNTEAFF,TGTGCCAGCAGCCAAGACTCGAACACTGAAGCTTTCTTT
TRBJ1-1,NA,NA,15,TRBV18,CASSPLSHPNTEAFF,TGTGCCAGCTCACCACTATCACACCCGAACACTGAAGCTTTCTTT
TRBJ2-7,NA,few,14,TRBV10-2,CASSPPTENYEQYF,TGTGCCAGCAGCCCCCCGACAGAAAACTACGAGCAGTACTTC
TRBJ2-7,NA,NA,13,TRBV9,CASSVGTSHEQYF,TGTGCCAGCAGCGTAGGGACAAGCCACGAGCAGTACTTC
TRBJ2-7,NA,once,13,TRBV2,CASIGQGLNEQYF,TGTGCCAGCATCGGTCAGGGGTTGAACGAGCAGTACTTC
TRBJ2-1,NA,NA,16,TRBV11-2,CASSQEGLAYVNEQFF,TGTGCCAGCAGCCAAGAAGGTCTAGCGTACGTAAATGAGCAGTTCTTC
TRBJ2-7,TRBD2,NA,16,TRBV7-2,CASRRLAGGLSYGQYF,TGTGCCAGCAGAAGACTAGCGGGAGGCCTCTCCTACGGGCAGTACTTC
TRBJ1-4,NA,NA,13,TRBV7-6,CASSFVFEEKLFF,TGTGCCAGCAGCTTCGTTTTCGAGGAAAAACTGTTTTTT
TRBJ2-7,TRBD2,few,15,TRBV2,CASSESGGIPYEQYF,TGTGCCAGCAGTGAATCGGGGGGTATCCCCTACGAGCAGTACTTC
TRBJ2-1,TRBD2,once,15,TRBV11-2,CASSLVAGGHNEQFF,TGTGCCAGCAGCTTAGTAGCGGGAGGTCACAATGAGCAGTTCTTC
TRBJ2-2,TRBD2,NA,16,TRBV6-5,CASSYVGGSDTGELFF,TGTGCCAGCAGTTACGTCGGGGGGTCTGACACCGGGGAGCTGTTTTTT
TRBJ2-5,NA,NA,16,TRBV6-5,CASSYGKLVLSETQYF,TGTGCCAGCAGTTACGGAAAACTAGTGTTATCCGAGACCCAGTACTTC
TRBJ2-3,TRBD1,NA,13,TRBV5-1,CASSLEGAYTQYF,TGCGCCAGCAGCTTGGAGGGGGCCTATACGCAGTATTTT
TRBJ2-2,NA,NA,19,TRBV7-2,CASSSRGGNRKGNTGELFF,TGTGCCAGCAGCTCAAGGGGCGGTAACCGTAAGGGTAACACCGGGGAGCTGTTTTTT
TRBJ1-1,TRBD1,NA,14,TRBV7-9,CASSLAETGETTFF,TGTGCCAGCAGCTTAGCGGAGACAGGGGAGACAACTTTCTTT
TRBJ1-1,NA,NA,13,TRBV5-1,CASSSPGQPEAFF,TGCGCCAGCAGCTCACCGGGTCAGCCTGAAGCTTTCTTT
TRBJ1-3,NA,NA,15,TRBV19,CASSIDSRSGNTIYF,TGTGCCAGTAGTATAGATTCGCGCTCTGGAAACACCATATATTTT
TRBJ2-2,NA,few,14,TRBV25-1,CASSDGVDTGELFF,TGTGCCAGCAGTGACGGGGTAGACACCGGGGAGCTGTTTTTT
TRBJ2-1,TRBD2,NA,16,TRBV2,CASSETSGRTYNEQFF,TGTGCCAGCAGTGAGACTAGCGGGAGGACATACAATGAGCAGTTCTTC
TRBJ2-7,NA,NA,13,TRBV19,CATRSGGTYEQYF,TGTGCCACCAGATCAGGGGGGACCTACGAGCAGTACTTC
TRBJ2-3,TRBD1,NA,15,TRBV18,CASSRDRGPADTQYF,TGTGCCAGCTCACGGGACAGGGGGCCTGCAGATACGCAGTATTTT
TRBJ2-2,NA,few,14,TRBV9,CASSPTRGTGELFF,TGTGCCAGCAGCCCGACCCGCGGGACCGGGGAGCTGTTTTTT
TRBJ2-3,NA,few,18,TRBV30,CAWRSIADTSSSTDTQYF,TGTGCCTGGAGGTCAATAGCGGATACCTCTTCTAGCACAGATACGCAGTATTTT
TRBJ1-6,NA,few,15,TRBV7-9,CSSSLDSSYNSPLHF,TGTTCCAGCAGCTTGGACAGCTCCTATAATTCACCCCTCCACTTT
TRBJ2-5,TRBD2,NA,17,TRBV4-1,CASSQERSGGDRETQYF,TGCGCCAGCAGCCAAGAAAGGAGCGGGGGGGACAGAGAGACCCAGTACTTC
TRBJ1-4,TRBD1,NA,14,TRBV7-2,CASSRDRGNEKLFF,TGTGCCAGCAGCCGGGACAGGGGAAATGAAAAACTGTTTTTT
TRBJ1-1,NA,NA,13,TRBV18,CASSRGVRDEAFF,TGTGCCAGCTCACGGGGGGTCAGGGACGAAGCTTTCTTT